A selection of T cell receptor beta chains follows, all from one sample in a study of shared clonotypes between healthy human individuals. Data came from immunoSEQ multiplex PCR; TCRdb stores just in-frame clones and leaves some out. The data hold 1,500,000 or so clones, with around 97% observed a single time. Sequenced: naive CD4+ T cells sorted from blood. These receptors all stem from a man aged 30 to 39 in good health. Both conserved end residues are part of each CDR3. The D gene is left open where the match is weak. Size values are once, few and many counts, or a class for expanded clones, and some rows have none.

cdr3_nt: TGCGCCAGCAGCTTGGGAGCGGGAGATACCAATGAGCAGTTCTTC
cdr3_aa: CASSLGAGDTNEQFF
d_call: TRBD2
v_call: TRBV5-1
clone_size: -
j_call: TRBJ2-1

cdr3_nt: TGTGCCAGCAGCTCTACACAGATAAAGGGACAGGGGGCAGGTAGTGAAAAACTGTTTTTT
cdr3_aa: CASSSTQIKGQGAGSEKLFF
d_call: TRBD1
v_call: TRBV7-8
clone_size: -
j_call: TRBJ1-4

cdr3_nt: TGTGCCAGCAGCCTGGGAGCGACCTTCACCTACGAGCAGTACTTC
cdr3_aa: CASSLGATFTYEQYF
d_call: -
v_call: TRBV7-6
clone_size: -
j_call: TRBJ2-7

cdr3_nt: TGTGCCAGCAGTTCTGTACGAGGGAGCACTGAAGCTTTCTTT
cdr3_aa: CASSSVRGSTEAFF
d_call: -
v_call: TRBV6-5
clone_size: -
j_call: TRBJ1-1

cdr3_nt: TGTGCCAGCAGCCCTAGTCGACAGCCCTACGAGCAGTACTTC
cdr3_aa: CASSPSRQPYEQYF
d_call: -
v_call: TRBV7-9
clone_size: -
j_call: TRBJ2-7

cdr3_nt: TGCGCCAGCAGCATTGAGCGGACCGGGGAGCTGTTTTTT
cdr3_aa: CASSIERTGELFF
d_call: -
v_call: TRBV5-1
clone_size: -
j_call: TRBJ2-2

cdr3_nt: TGTGCCAGCAGGGACGACAGGTCCGGCACTGAAGCTTTCTTT
cdr3_aa: CASRDDRSGTEAFF
d_call: -
v_call: TRBV2
clone_size: -
j_call: TRBJ1-1

cdr3_nt: TGTGCCAGTATACGAGGGGATAATGAAAAACTGTTTTTT
cdr3_aa: CASIRGDNEKLFF
d_call: -
v_call: TRBV19
clone_size: -
j_call: TRBJ1-4

cdr3_nt: TGTGCCAGCAGTCCACTCGGGACAGAGTCCTACGAGCAGTACTTC
cdr3_aa: CASSPLGTESYEQYF
d_call: TRBD1
v_call: TRBV28
clone_size: -
j_call: TRBJ2-7

cdr3_nt: TGTGCCAGCAGCTTCCGCAGGGTCGTAGAGACCCAGTACTTC
cdr3_aa: CASSFRRVVETQYF
d_call: -
v_call: TRBV7-9
clone_size: -
j_call: TRBJ2-5

cdr3_nt: TGCGCCAGCAGCCAAGCGGCAGGGGGAAATCAGCCCCAGCATTTT
cdr3_aa: CASSQAAGGNQPQHF
d_call: TRBD1
v_call: TRBV4-3
clone_size: few
j_call: TRBJ1-5

cdr3_nt: TGTGCCAGCAGCTTCGTTGGGACTACCTACAATGAGCAGTTCTTC
cdr3_aa: CASSFVGTTYNEQFF
d_call: TRBD2
v_call: TRBV7-9
clone_size: -
j_call: TRBJ2-1

cdr3_nt: TGTGCCAGCCGAAGGGAGGAAGAGACCCAGTACTTC
cdr3_aa: CASRREEETQYF
d_call: -
v_call: TRBV2
clone_size: -
j_call: TRBJ2-5

cdr3_nt: TGCGCCAGCAGCTTGTCGGCAGCGGGAACCTACAATGAGCAGTTCTTC
cdr3_aa: CASSLSAAGTYNEQFF
d_call: TRBD2
v_call: TRBV5-1
clone_size: -
j_call: TRBJ2-1

cdr3_nt: TGTGCCAGCAGTTACCGATCGACTAGTTCCGGGGAGCTGTTTTTT
cdr3_aa: CASSYRSTSSGELFF
d_call: -
v_call: TRBV6-6
clone_size: -
j_call: TRBJ2-2

cdr3_nt: TGTGCCAGCAGCCTACTAGCGGAGTTTCAAGAGACCCAGTACTTC
cdr3_aa: CASSLLAEFQETQYF
d_call: TRBD2
v_call: TRBV9
clone_size: -
j_call: TRBJ2-5

cdr3_nt: TGTGCCAGCAGTTTAAGGGGCAGTGACACCGGGGAGCTGTTTTTT
cdr3_aa: CASSLRGSDTGELFF
d_call: -
v_call: TRBV6-5
clone_size: -
j_call: TRBJ2-2

cdr3_nt: TGTGCCAGCAGCTTAGGAGACAGCCAACAAGAGACCCAGTACTTC
cdr3_aa: CASSLGDSQQETQYF
d_call: -
v_call: TRBV7-3
clone_size: -
j_call: TRBJ2-5

cdr3_nt: TGTGCCAGCAGCTTAGGCGACAGGGGCCCCTACAATGAGCAGTTCTTC
cdr3_aa: CASSLGDRGPYNEQFF
d_call: TRBD1
v_call: TRBV7-9
clone_size: -
j_call: TRBJ2-1

cdr3_nt: TGTGCCACCAGCTCTGGACATCTCACTGGAAACACCATATATTTT
cdr3_aa: CATSSGHLTGNTIYF
d_call: -
v_call: TRBV15
clone_size: -
j_call: TRBJ1-3

cdr3_nt: TGTGCCTGGACCAGGGGCCTTCGAAGGCAGTACTTC
cdr3_aa: CAWTRGLRRQYF
d_call: -
v_call: TRBV30
clone_size: few
j_call: TRBJ2-7

cdr3_nt: TGTGCCAGCAGTGAAAGACAGGGGGTCTTCTACAATGAGCAGTTCTTC
cdr3_aa: CASSERQGVFYNEQFF
d_call: TRBD1
v_call: TRBV6-1
clone_size: -
j_call: TRBJ2-1

cdr3_nt: TGCGCCAGCAGCCCGGGGACAGGGATATTTGTTAATGAGCAGTTCTTC
cdr3_aa: CASSPGTGIFVNEQFF
d_call: TRBD1
v_call: TRBV5-1
clone_size: -
j_call: TRBJ2-1

cdr3_nt: TGTGCCAGCAGCTGGAGGACAGAAAGCTACGAGCAGTACTTC
cdr3_aa: CASSWRTESYEQYF
d_call: -
v_call: TRBV7-8
clone_size: -
j_call: TRBJ2-7

cdr3_nt: TGTGCCAGCAGCCCTTTTAGCGGGGCTGAGCAGTACTTC
cdr3_aa: CASSPFSGAEQYF
d_call: TRBD2
v_call: TRBV7-9
clone_size: -
j_call: TRBJ2-7

cdr3_nt: TGTGCCAGCAGCTTTAGGATCCCACCCGCGAACACCGGGGAGCTGTTTTTT
cdr3_aa: CASSFRIPPANTGELFF
d_call: -
v_call: TRBV7-9
clone_size: -
j_call: TRBJ2-2

cdr3_nt: TGTGCCAGCAGTTCGGAGGGGAGATCCTACGAGCAGTACTTC
cdr3_aa: CASSSEGRSYEQYF
d_call: -
v_call: TRBV6-1
clone_size: -
j_call: TRBJ2-7

cdr3_nt: TGCGCCAGCAGCTTGGGGACCCTTGGGGATACGCAGTATTTT
cdr3_aa: CASSLGTLGDTQYF
d_call: -
v_call: TRBV5-1
clone_size: -
j_call: TRBJ2-3

cdr3_nt: TGTGCCAGCAGCCGTCTAGCGGAACTAGCCAAAAACATTCAGTACTTC
cdr3_aa: CASSRLAELAKNIQYF
d_call: TRBD2
v_call: TRBV7-9
clone_size: -
j_call: TRBJ2-4

cdr3_nt: TGTGCCAGCAGCTTGGCGGACAGGGGGTCCCAAGAGACCCAGTACTTC
cdr3_aa: CASSLADRGSQETQYF
d_call: TRBD1
v_call: TRBV5-6
clone_size: -
j_call: TRBJ2-5

cdr3_nt: TGTGCCAGCTCACCAAACGATGGACAGGTGGGAAACACCATATATTTT
cdr3_aa: CASSPNDGQVGNTIYF
d_call: TRBD1
v_call: TRBV18
clone_size: -
j_call: TRBJ1-3